A single sample is the source of the 29 T cell receptor beta chains below, sequenced in a study of OX40 agonist ivuxolimab in advanced cancers. Repertoires were generated with immunoSEQ multiplex PCR, while TCRdb's copy carries only in-frame clones and drops some. The sample includes around 68,000 clones, about 89% of them seen just once. Sequenced material: CD4+ or CD8+ T cells sorted from blood, taken in a trial of the OX40 agonist ivuxolimab. These receptors were taken from an adult with an advanced solid tumor such as melanoma, head and neck, liver or kidney cancer.

This chain uses TRBV28 with TRBJ1-2; TRBD1 agrees at 7 bases. This CDR3 has 14 residues. Germline CDR1 reads MDHEN; CDR2 reads SYDVKM. The CDR3 protein is CATLTGRARRGYTF. The CDR3 coding sequence is TGTGCTACCCTGACAGGGCGCGCCCGGAGGGGCTACACCTTC.

The chain has TRBV14 and TRBJ1-2; 8 bases map to TRBD1. Losses at the gene ends were 1 base for V and 4 bases for J; bases not matched to a gene: 11. Germline loops: CDR1 SGHDN, CDR2 FVKESK. This CDR3 has 17 residues. CDR3 DNA: TGTGCCAGCAGCCAAGGTTTCAGGGGGCAACTAGGCTATGGCTACACCTTC. Its translation: CASSQGFRGQLGYGYTF.

The chain is built from TRBV6-1 and TRBJ1-5; D remains unclear. There are 14 residues in the CDR3. V lost 5 bases, J lost 4 bases, and 12 bases lay in between. Per germline, CDR1 MNHNS and CDR2 SASEGT. CDR3 residues: CASSPIVGNQPQHF. The CDR3 DNA follows: TGTGCCAGCAGTCCCATAGTAGGGAATCAGCCCCAGCATTTT.

The chain combines TRBV6-1 with TRBJ2-5, with 7 positions matching TRBD2. This CDR3 region has 14 residues. Germline CDR1 and CDR2: MNHNS and SASEGT. Unmatched junction bases numbered 5, after V lost 2 bases and J lost 5 bases. The CDR3 nucleotides read TGTGCCAGCAGTGAATATAGCGGGTTCGAGACCCAGTACTTC. Protein product: CASSEYSGFETQYF.

The V and J genes are TRBV7-9 and TRBJ2-7; the match to TRBD1 covers 8 bases. The V segment lost 5 bases and the J segment 0 bases; nucleotides outside the gene matches: 9. Germline loops: CDR1 SEHNR, CDR2 FQNEAQ (reference sequence). The length of the CDR3 is 16 residues. CDR3 sequence (DNA): TGTGCCAGCAGCCAGAGCGGCGGACAGGGCTCCTACGAGCAGTACTTC. It is translated as CASSQSGGQGSYEQYF.

V usage is TRBV7-6 and J usage is TRBJ1-5, with 7 positions matching TRBD1. The J segment lost 2 bases and the V segment lost 5 bases, leaving 6 bases of the junction unmatched. This CDR3 comprises 15 residues. Germline assignment: CDR1 SGHVS and CDR2 FNYEAQ. The CDR3 spells CASSAGTVGNQPQHF. The CDR3, as DNA: TGTGCCAGCAGCGCCGGGACAGTAGGCAATCAGCCCCAGCATTTT.

The V gene is TRBV7-8, the J gene TRBJ2-4, with a possible D match to TRBD1 (6 bases). With 2 bases removed from V and 1 base from J, the gap between germline ends came to 18 bases. The CDR3 has 18 residues. Looked up from germline, CDR1 is SGHVS and CDR2 is FQNEAQ. The CDR3 nucleotides are TGTGCCAGCAGCTTAACAGGGTTTTCCTCTGCCGCCAAAAACATTCAGTACTTC. It is translated as CASSLTGFSSAAKNIQYF.

The CDR3 here is CATSRDRGRSNQPQHF. CDR3 sequence (DNA): TGTGCCACCAGCAGAGATCGGGGGCGAAGCAATCAGCCCCAGCATTTT. This chain joins TRBV15 and TRBJ1-5; a weak D match, TRBD1 (6 bases). Trimming shortened V by 0 bases and J by 1 base, and 10 bases separated the two germline ends. The CDR3 spans 16 residues. Germline-derived CDR1 and CDR2 are LNHNV and YYDKDF (reference sequence). Full variable domain (remainder filled in from reference TRBV15 and TRBJ1-5): DAMVIQNPRYQVTQFGKPVTLSCSQTLNHNVMYWYQQKSSQAPKLLFHYYDKDFNNEADTPDNFQSRRPNTSFCFLDIRSPGLGDTAMYLCATSRDRGRSNQPQHFGDGTRLSIL.

This chain links TRBV5-1 with TRBJ2-3, with 7 nucleotides matching TRBD1. Per the germline V gene, CDR1 is SGHRS and CDR2 is YFSETQ. V gave up 4 bases and J gave up 1 base; unmatched junction bases: 6. The CDR3 is made up of 15 amino acids. DNA of the CDR3: TGCGCCAGCAGCAAGGACAGGTACGGCACAGATACGCAGTATTTT. Translation gives CASSKDRYGTDTQYF. Together with reference TRBV5-1 and TRBJ2-3, the CDR3 gives the full variable domain: KAGVTQTPRYLIKTRGQQVTLSCSPISGHRSVSWYQQTPGQGLQFLFEYFSETQRNKGNFPGRFSGRQFSNSRSEMNVSTLELGDSALYLCASSKDRYGTDTQYFGPGTRLTVL.

The chain recombines TRBV5-1 with TRBJ2-7; D may be TRBD1 or TRBD2 (6 bases each). CDR1 and CDR2 from the germline V gene are SGHRS and YFSETQ. CDR3 length: 15 amino acids. V was trimmed by 4 bases and J by 4 bases, leaving 18 bases between them. The CDR3 coding sequence is TGCGCCAGCAGCGCCAGTCCGGGGGCAGAATACGAGCAGTACTTC. As protein: CASSASPGAEYEQYF.

The chain is built from TRBV28 and TRBJ1-4, with a possible D match to TRBD1 (5 bases). The CDR3 has 13 residues. Germline V lookup: CDR1 MDHEN, CDR2 SYDVKM. The germline V and J ends were trimmed by 6 bases and 13 bases, with 18 bases remaining between them. CDR3 protein: CASSENLGRGLFF. CDR3 sequence (DNA): TGTGCCAGCAGCGAAAACCTGGGGAGGGGACTGTTTTTT.

This clone has a handful of counts. This rearrangement joins TRBV6-4 to TRBJ2-2; 12 bases line up with TRBD2. V lost 2 bases, J lost 5 bases, and 9 bases stayed unmatched. CDR1 is MRHNA and CDR2 is SNTAGT in the germline V gene. The length of the CDR3 is 18 residues. The CDR3 DNA reads as TGTGCCAGCAGTGACAACCTAGCGGGAGGGCCGAGGACCGGGGAGCTGTTTTTT. This codes for CASSDNLAGGPRTGELFF.

The rearrangement links TRBV19 to TRBJ2-7; TRBD1 agrees at 9 bases. Germline V gives CDR1 LNHDA, CDR2 SQIVND (reference sequence). This CDR3 region has 13 residues. J gave up 3 bases and V 7 bases, and 4 bases lay outside the gene matches. The CDR3, as DNA: TGTGCCAGTACCGCGGGACAGGGCTACGAGCAGTACTTC. It is translated as CASTAGQGYEQYF.

This rearrangement joins TRBV5-4 to TRBJ2-2; possible D gene TRBD1, 6 bases. Germline V gene lookup returns CDR1 SGHNT and CDR2 YYREEE (reference sequence). The V end was cut by 5 bases, the J end by 1 base, with 15 bases between. There are 16 residues in the CDR3. The CDR3 is CASSSAPGQNTGELFF. For the CDR3, the DNA is TGTGCCAGCAGTTCAGCTCCGGGACAGAACACCGGGGAGCTGTTTTTT.

The CDR3 loop reads CASSTNPRPTSLRKDEQFF. DNA of the CDR3: TGTGCCAGTAGTACAAACCCCCGACCGACTAGCCTGAGGAAGGATGAGCAGTTCTTC. The J gene is TRBJ2-1, the V gene TRBV19, with 7 positions matching TRBD2. The CDR3 loop spans 19 amino acids. Looked up from germline, CDR1 is LNHDA and CDR2 is SQIVND (reference sequence). The junction had 23 bases not matched to a gene; V was cut back by 4 bases and J by 8 bases.

This sequence joins TRBV5-1 and TRBJ2-5, with D possibly TRBD2 on 6 matching bases. This CDR3 has 13 amino acids. Germline lookup yields CDR1 SGHRS and CDR2 YFSETQ. Deletions cut 4 bases from V and 1 base from J, with 8 bases between. The CDR3 protein is CASSHSGQETQYF. CDR3 coding DNA: TGCGCCAGCAGCCATAGCGGCCAAGAGACCCAGTACTTC.

J is TRBJ1-1 and V is TRBV11-2, with D perhaps TRBD1 (5 bases). V was cut by 1 base and J by 1 base, with 7 bases left in between. The CDR3 sequence is 14 residues long. Per the germline V gene, CDR1 is SGHAT and CDR2 is FQNNGV. The CDR3 coding sequence is TGTGCCAGCAGCTTAGTGCAGGGGAACACTGAAGCTTTCTTT. Translating it yields CASSLVQGNTEAFF.

This clone was counted a few times. This chain joins TRBV6-6 and TRBJ2-7; D not resolved. Deletions cut 2 bases from V and 4 bases from J, with 15 bases between. The germline gives CDR1 MNHNY, CDR2 SVGAGI (reference sequence). The CDR3 extends over 15 amino acids. CDR3 in DNA: TGTGCCAGCAGTTACGATCCAACAGTCGGGTACGAGCAGTACTTC. As protein: CASSYDPTVGYEQYF.

This clone has only a few counts. The V gene is TRBV2, the J gene TRBJ1-1; 8 nucleotides align to TRBD1. CDR1 and CDR2 (germline): SNHLY, FYNNEI. Losses at the gene ends were 6 bases for V and 3 bases for J; bases not matched to a gene: 3. CDR3 length: 13 residues. DNA for the CDR3: TGTGCCAGCAGCCTACAGGGGGACACTGAAGCTTTCTTT. Translated: CASSLQGDTEAFF.

V is TRBV30 and J is TRBJ2-1, with D tentatively TRBD1 or TRBD2 (5 bases each). This CDR3 comprises 13 residues. V lost 4 bases to trimming and J lost 2 bases, with 9 bases between them. Germline CDR1 and CDR2: GTSNPN and SVGIG (reference sequence). The CDR3 nucleotides read TGTGCCTGGATGGGGGATACCTACAATGAGCAGTTCTTC. It encodes CAWMGDTYNEQFF.

The genes are TRBV18 and TRBJ2-7; the D is unclear. There are 11 residues in the CDR3. The V and J ends lost 5 bases and 2 bases respectively, with 4 bases between them. Looked up from germline, CDR1 is KGHSH and CDR2 is LQKENI. The CDR3 region has the DNA TGTGCCAGCTCAAACACCTACGAGCAGTACTTC. Translation: CASSNTYEQYF.

The chain joins TRBV7-8 to TRBJ2-7, with 13 bases matching TRBD2. After removal of 4 bases from V and 0 bases from J, the junction contained 9 bases not matched to a gene. The CDR3 is 18 residues long. CDR1 SGHVS and CDR2 FQNEAQ come from the germline V gene. The CDR3 here is CASSSGVLAGGGSYEQYF. CDR3 coding DNA: TGTGCCAGCAGCTCAGGGGTACTAGCGGGAGGGGGCTCCTACGAGCAGTACTTC.

The chain has TRBV6-5 and TRBJ1-2; 7 bases agree with TRBD1. The CDR3 is 14 amino acids. V gave up 8 bases and J gave up 2 bases; unmatched junction bases: 8. Germline V lookup: CDR1 MNHEY, CDR2 SVGAGI. CDR3 sequence reads: CASHRQGWNYGYTF. CDR3 in DNA: TGTGCCAGCCATCGACAGGGTTGGAACTATGGCTACACCTTC.

A few counts support this clone. The V call is TRBV14, the J call TRBJ2-7, with a tentative D call TRBD1 (5 bases). V lost 1 base and J lost 3, with 13 bases in between. The CDR3 loop spans 15 amino acids. Germline CDR1 SGHDN, CDR2 FVKESK. The CDR3 nucleotides are TGTGCCAGCAGCCAAGCCAGGGAAGGGGTCTACGAGCAGTACTTC. It specifies CASSQAREGVYEQYF.

V is TRBV7-8 and J is TRBJ1-1; D is unclear. V lost 1 base, J lost 5 bases, and 5 bases lay in between. Germline CDR1 SGHVS, CDR2 FQNEAQ. The CDR3 is made up of 12 amino acids. The DNA for the CDR3 is TGTGCCAGCAGCTTAGTTAGGACTGAAGCTTTCTTT. Translating it yields CASSLVRTEAFF.

V is TRBV19 and J is TRBJ2-6; no clear D. With 4 bases removed from V and 0 bases from J, the gap between germline ends came to 13 bases. The germline CDR1 and CDR2 sequences are LNHDA and SQIVND (reference sequence). The CDR3 runs to 17 residues. The CDR3: CASSKTPLSSGANVLTF. Written as DNA, the CDR3 is TGTGCCAGTAGTAAGACCCCGCTTAGCTCTGGGGCCAACGTCCTGACTTTC.

This chain links TRBV5-1 with TRBJ1-6; D gene ambiguous. The CDR3 is made up of 14 amino acids. V was trimmed by 4 bases and J by 5 bases, leaving 10 bases between them. Looked up from germline, CDR1 is SGHRS and CDR2 is YFSETQ. In DNA form, the CDR3 reads TGCGCCAGCAGCCCGGACTATAATAATTCACCCCTCCACTTT. Protein product: CASSPDYNNSPLHF. The variable domain in full, with the rest retrieved from reference TRBV5-1 and TRBJ1-6, is KAGVTQTPRYLIKTRGQQVTLSCSPISGHRSVSWYQQTPGQGLQFLFEYFSETQRNKGNFPGRFSGRQFSNSRSEMNVSTLELGDSALYLCASSPDYNNSPLHFGNGTRLTVT.

The chain uses TRBV7-6 and TRBJ2-5; TRBD1 or TRBD2 may be the D gene (5 bases each). The CDR3 covers 19 residues. The germline gives CDR1 SGHVS, CDR2 FNYEAQ. Trimming shortened V by 1 base and J by 2 bases, and 23 bases separated the two germline ends. In nucleotides, the CDR3 is TGTGCCAGCAGCTTAGGAGGGGATACTGACTATTGGCGGCAAGAGACCCAGTACTTC. Translating it yields CASSLGGDTDYWRQETQYF.

The V call is TRBV21-1, the J call TRBJ1-4. TRBV21-1 is assigned pseudogene status. This CDR3 contains 14 residues. The CDR3 DNA is TGTGCCAGCAGCCCCCAAGGTTCCCGCGAAAAACTGTTTTTT. As protein: CASSPQGSREKLFF.